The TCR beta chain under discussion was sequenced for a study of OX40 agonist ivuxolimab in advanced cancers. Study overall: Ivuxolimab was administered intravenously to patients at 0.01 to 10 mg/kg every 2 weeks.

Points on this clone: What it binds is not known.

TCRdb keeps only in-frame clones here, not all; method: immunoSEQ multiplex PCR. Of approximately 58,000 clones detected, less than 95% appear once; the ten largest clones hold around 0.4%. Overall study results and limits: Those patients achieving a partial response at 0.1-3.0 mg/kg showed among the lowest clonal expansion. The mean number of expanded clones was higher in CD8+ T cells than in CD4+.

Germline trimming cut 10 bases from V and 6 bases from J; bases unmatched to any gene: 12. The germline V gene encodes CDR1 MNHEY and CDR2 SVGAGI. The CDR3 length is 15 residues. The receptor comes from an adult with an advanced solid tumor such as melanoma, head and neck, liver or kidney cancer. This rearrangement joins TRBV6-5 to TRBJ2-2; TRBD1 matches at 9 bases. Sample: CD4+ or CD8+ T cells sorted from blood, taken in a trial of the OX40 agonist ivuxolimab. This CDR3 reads CATHRTGANPGELFF. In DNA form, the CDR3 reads TGTGCCACTCACCGGACAGGGGCTAACCCCGGGGAGCTGTTTTTT.